One and the same sample provided the 10 T cell receptor beta chains below, sequenced in a study of beta chain features in type 1 diabetes. Expressed TCRB transcripts were sequenced after all isolated RNA was converted to cDNA. Some clones are missing from TCRdb's copy, which holds only in-frame ones; the method was immunoSEQ multiplex PCR. This sample has about 930,000 clones; roughly a sixth occur once, and the top ten carry 0.02% to 0.03%. Sequenced material: naive CD4+ T cells from blood. These receptors all stem from a woman between 18 and 30 years old in good health.

The rearrangement links TRBV19 to TRBJ2-7, with unresolved D. Per germline, CDR1 LNHDA and CDR2 SQIVND (reference sequence). The CDR3 contains 14 residues. V lost 3 bases and J 1 base, leaving 10 bases between the germline ends. CDR3 coding DNA: TGTGCCAGTAGTATGTCCGCGTCATCCTACGAGCAGTACTTC. It codes for CASSMSASSYEQYF.

The chain recombines TRBV18 with TRBJ2-7; TRBD2 is a possible D gene (6 bases). V was pared by 3 bases and J by 4 bases, with 10 bases between. CDR1 and CDR2 (germline): KGHSH, LQKENI. The CDR3 sequence is 13 residues long. The CDR3 region is CASSPEGPYEQYF. DNA of the CDR3: TGTGCCAGCTCACCGGAGGGGCCATACGAGCAGTACTTC.

This clone was detected only a few times. V and J are TRBV7-9 and TRBJ2-1; D unresolved. The length of the CDR3 is 13 residues. From germline, CDR1 is SEHNR and CDR2 FQNEAQ (reference sequence). V lost 6 bases, J lost 6 bases, and 12 bases lay in between. The CDR3 DNA is TGTGCCAGCAGTTCCATAGGGATCAATGAGCAGTTCTTC. Residues: CASSSIGINEQFF.

This rearrangement joins TRBV5-1 to TRBJ2-1; D may be TRBD1 (6 bases). CDR1 is SGHRS and CDR2 is YFSETQ in the germline V gene. V was clipped by 0 bases and J by 4 bases, with 11 bases between them. The CDR3 runs 15 residues. CDR3: CASSLAGQLYNEQFF. The CDR3 nucleotides are TGCGCCAGCAGCTTGGCCGGACAGCTTTACAATGAGCAGTTCTTC.

The chain couples TRBV15 to TRBJ1-4; tentatively, D is TRBD1 (5 bases). CDR3 length equals 16 residues. V lost 0 bases to trimming and J lost 1 base, with 9 bases between them. Germline assignment: CDR1 LNHNV and CDR2 YYDKDF (reference sequence). The CDR3 here is CATSRDLQGTNEKLFF. The CDR3 nucleotides are TGTGCCACCAGCAGAGATCTTCAGGGAACTAATGAAAAACTGTTTTTT.

This clone was counted only a few times. The chain links TRBV7-3 to TRBJ1-1; no clear D gene. V was clipped by 11 bases and J by 3 bases, with 16 bases between them. This CDR3 spans 13 amino acids. Germline V gene data show CDR1 as SGHTA and CDR2 as FQGTGA. The CDR3 region has the DNA TGTGCCTCCTCCGGCGGGTTGGACACTGAAGCTTTCTTT. Translated: CASSGGLDTEAFF.

The rearrangement joins TRBV19 to TRBJ2-6, with D possibly being TRBD1 (7 bases). The CDR3 loop spans 18 amino acids. Trimming pared 2 bases from V and 2 bases from J, leaving 16 bases between. CDR1 and CDR2 from the germline V gene are LNHDA and SQIVND (reference sequence). The CDR3: CASSIRRRGRPGANVLTF. CDR3 bases: TGTGCCAGTAGTATAAGGAGGAGGGGGCGCCCTGGGGCCAACGTCCTGACTTTC.

This chain uses TRBV18 with TRBJ1-6, with TRBD1 identical over 8 bases. Per germline, CDR1 KGHSH and CDR2 LQKENI. The CDR3 sequence is 16 residues long. V lost 2 bases to trimming and J lost 6 bases; unmatched junction nucleotides: 6. The CDR3 sequence: CASSPTAGGRNSPLHF. CDR3 sequence (DNA): TGTGCCAGCTCACCAACGGCAGGGGGCCGTAATTCACCCCTCCACTTT.

The chain employs TRBV18 and TRBJ2-3; tentative D call: TRBD2 (6 bases). Germline CDR1 reads KGHSH; CDR2 reads LQKENI. CDR3 length: 16 residues. Trimming shortened V by 3 bases and J by 3 bases, and 16 bases separated the two germline ends. This CDR3 reads CASSPDGGSFTDTQYF. The CDR3 region has the DNA TGTGCCAGCTCACCTGATGGGGGGAGCTTTACAGATACGCAGTATTTT.

This clone has only a few counts. This sequence joins TRBV10-3 and TRBJ2-1; D remains ambiguous. The CDR3 runs 13 residues. The V gene lost 4 bases and the J gene lost 5 bases, with 9 bases spanning the gap. The V gene's germline CDR1 is ENHRY and CDR2 SYGVKD. The CDR3 nucleotides are TGTGCCATCAGTGCGGGCACCAACAATGAGCAGTTCTTC. Translating gives CAISAGTNNEQFF.